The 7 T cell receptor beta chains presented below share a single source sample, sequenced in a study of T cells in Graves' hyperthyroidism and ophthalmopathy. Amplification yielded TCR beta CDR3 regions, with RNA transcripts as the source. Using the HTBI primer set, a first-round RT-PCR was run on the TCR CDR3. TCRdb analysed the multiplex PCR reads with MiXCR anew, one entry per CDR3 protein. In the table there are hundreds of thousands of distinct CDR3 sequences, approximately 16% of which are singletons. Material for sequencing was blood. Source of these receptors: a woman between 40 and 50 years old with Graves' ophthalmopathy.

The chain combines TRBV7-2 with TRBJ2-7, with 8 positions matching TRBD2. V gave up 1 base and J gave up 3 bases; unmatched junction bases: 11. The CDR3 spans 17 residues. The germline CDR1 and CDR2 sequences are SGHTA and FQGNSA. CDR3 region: CASSLDPTSDSRYEQYF. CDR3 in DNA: TGTGCCAGCAGCTTAGATCCGACTAGCGATAGCCGCTACGAGCAGTACTTC.

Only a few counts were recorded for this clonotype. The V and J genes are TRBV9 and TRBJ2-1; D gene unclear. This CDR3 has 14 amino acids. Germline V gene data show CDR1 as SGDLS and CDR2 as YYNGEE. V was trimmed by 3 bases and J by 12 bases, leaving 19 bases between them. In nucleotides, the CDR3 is TGTGCCAGCAGCGAAACCTCCCTTGGGTTCGGGCAGTTCTTC. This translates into CASSETSLGFGQFF.

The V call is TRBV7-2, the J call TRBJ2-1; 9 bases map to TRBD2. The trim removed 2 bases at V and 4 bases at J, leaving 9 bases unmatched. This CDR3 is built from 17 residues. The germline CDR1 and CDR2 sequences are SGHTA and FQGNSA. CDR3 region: CASSLLRGGGGYNEQFF. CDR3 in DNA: TGTGCCAGCAGCTTACTTCGCGGCGGGGGGGGGTACAATGAGCAGTTCTTC.

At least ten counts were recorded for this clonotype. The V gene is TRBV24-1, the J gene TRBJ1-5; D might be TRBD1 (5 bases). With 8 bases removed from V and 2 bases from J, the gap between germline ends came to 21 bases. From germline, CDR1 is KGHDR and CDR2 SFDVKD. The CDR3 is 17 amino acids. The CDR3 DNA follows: TGTGCCACCAACATCCGGGACGGCCGATTAGGCAATCAGCCCCAGCATTTT. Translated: CATNIRDGRLGNQPQHF.

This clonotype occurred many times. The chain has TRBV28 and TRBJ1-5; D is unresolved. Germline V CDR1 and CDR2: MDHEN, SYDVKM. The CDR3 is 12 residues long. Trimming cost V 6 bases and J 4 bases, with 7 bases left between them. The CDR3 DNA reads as TGTGCCAGCAGCTCTCTTAATCAGCCCCAGCATTTT. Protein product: CASSSLNQPQHF.

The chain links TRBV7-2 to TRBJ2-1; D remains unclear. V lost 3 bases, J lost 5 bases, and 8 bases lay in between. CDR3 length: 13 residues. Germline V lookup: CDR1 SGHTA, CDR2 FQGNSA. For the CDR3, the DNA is TGTGCCAGCAGCTTCGGGCCCCACAATGAGCAGTTCTTC. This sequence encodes CASSFGPHNEQFF.

The CDR3 bases are TGCAGTGCCACCGACAGGGTGGGCACTGAAGCTTTCTTT. It is translated as CSATDRVGTEAFF. The rearrangement uses TRBV20-1 and TRBJ1-1; 7 bases map to TRBD1. With 6 bases clipped from V and 4 bases from J, the junction kept 8 bases outside the gene matches. Germline CDR1 DFQATT, CDR2 SNEGSKA (reference sequence). This CDR3 is built from 13 residues.